Presented here are 25 T cell receptor beta chains from one specimen sequenced in a study of CD8 T cells in Susac syndrome. Random hexamers were used to reverse transcribe an amount of about 0.5 to 1 ug RNA. TCRdb fed the immunoSEQ multiplex PCR reads into MiXCR, producing one record per CDR3 protein. The sample records over 95,000 distinct CDR3 sequences, around nine tenths being singletons. Input material: CD4+ T cells from PBMCs. These TCRs come from a human donor in good health.

On this clonotype: One end of the junction varies from germline; a read error may be responsible. CDR3 in DNA: TGCGCCAGCAGCCAAGACGCCCAACGGGCGATACACTTC. Its translation: CASSQDAQRAIHF. This sequence joins TRBV4-3 and TRBJ2-7; D gene ambiguous. CDR3 length equals 13 residues. The germline gives CDR1 LGHNA, CDR2 YSLEER.

The rearrangement joins TRBV6-5 to TRBJ2-7; D might be TRBD1 or TRBD2, each matching 6 bases. The CDR3 runs 15 residues. The V gene lost 5 bases and the J gene lost 0 bases, with 14 bases spanning the gap. Germline V gene data show CDR1 as MNHEY and CDR2 as SVGAGI. CDR3 sequence reads: CASSPVGGNSYEQYF. DNA of the CDR3: TGTGCCAGCAGTCCCGTGGGGGGCAACTCCTACGAGCAGTACTTC.

This sequence joins TRBV30 and TRBJ2-5, with D perhaps TRBD1 (7 bases). Between the trimmed V and J ends, which lost 1 base and 5 bases, there was a span of 14 bases. The germline V gene encodes CDR1 GTSNPN and CDR2 SVGIG (reference sequence). This CDR3 is 14 amino acids long. Here the CDR3 DNA reads TGTGCCTGGAGTGCCGGCAGGGGGGATGAGACCCAGTACTTC. The encoded protein is CAWSAGRGDETQYF.

The chain employs TRBV19 and TRBJ1-5; no firm D call. The CDR3 length is 15 residues. Deletions cut 3 bases from V and 4 bases from J, with 13 bases between. Germline CDR1 and CDR2: LNHDA and SQIVND (reference sequence). Here the CDR3 reads CASSIGSTRNQPQHF. CDR3 sequence (DNA): TGTGCCAGTAGTATCGGGTCCACTCGGAATCAGCCCCAGCATTTT.

V and J are TRBV2 and TRBJ2-1, with D maybe TRBD1 (6 bases). CDR1 is SNHLY and CDR2 is FYNNEI in the germline V gene. The CDR3 contains 11 residues. Trimming stripped 7 bases from V and 9 bases from J, with 10 bases between. The CDR3 DNA follows: TGTGCCAGCAAGAAGGGGGTTGAGCAGTTCTTC. Protein: CASKKGVEQFF. The full variable domain, its missing parts supplied by reference TRBV2 and TRBJ2-1, is EPEVTQTPSHQVTQMGQEVILRCVPISNHLYFYWYRQILGQKVEFLVSFYNNEISEKSEIFDDQFSVERPDGSNFTLKIRSTKLEDSAMYFCASKKGVEQFFGPGTRLTVL.

The J gene is TRBJ2-3, the V gene TRBV5-4; perhaps TRBD1 as D (5 bases). Germline assignment: CDR1 SGHNT and CDR2 YYREEE (reference sequence). This CDR3 is built from 15 residues. V lost 4 bases and J lost 0, with 12 bases in between. The CDR3 protein is CASSARTSSTDTQYF. DNA for the CDR3: TGTGCCAGCAGCGCTAGGACATCTAGCACAGATACGCAGTATTTT. The complete variable domain, with remaining parts taken from reference TRBV5-4 and TRBJ2-3, reads ETGVTQSPTHLIKTRGQQVTLRCSSQSGHNTVSWYQQALGQGPQFIFQYYREEENGRGNFPPRFSGLQFPNYSSELNVNALELDDSALYLCASSARTSSTDTQYFGPGTRLTVL.

The gene calls are TRBV11-2 and TRBJ2-7, with 7 positions matching TRBD2. Germline trimming cut 1 base from V and 1 base from J; bases unmatched to any gene: 7. Germline CDR1 is SGHAT and CDR2 is FQNNGV. The CDR3 runs to 16 residues. As DNA, the CDR3 is TGTGCCAGCAGCTTAGTTCCGGGGAGGGGATCCTACGAGCAGTACTTC. It translates to CASSLVPGRGSYEQYF.

The table lists this clonotype with a few counts. The V gene is TRBV6-2 or TRBV6-3, the J gene TRBJ1-2; D is undetermined. Germline CDR1 reads MNHEY; CDR2 reads SVGEGT. Between the trimmed V and J ends, which lost 5 bases and 4 bases, there was a span of 11 bases. This CDR3 contains 13 residues. The CDR3 nucleotides are TGTGCCAGCAGTCTATCCACCAGCTATGGCTACACCTTC. Protein sequence: CASSLSTSYGYTF.

V gene TRBV9 combines with J gene TRBJ2-7; perhaps D is TRBD1 or TRBD2 (5 bases each). Germline V gene sequence: CDR1 SGDLS, CDR2 YYNGEE. V dropped 2 bases and J dropped 1 base, with 13 bases sitting between them. This CDR3 is built from 15 residues. The CDR3 DNA follows: TGTGCCAGCAGCGTCTCCGGGACCAAATCCTACGAGCAGTACTTC. Translating gives CASSVSGTKSYEQYF.

This clonotype was counted once. The chain couples TRBV20-1 to TRBJ2-7; weak D call: TRBD2 (6 bases). Germline CDR1 and CDR2: DFQATT and SNEGSKA (reference sequence). The CDR3 contains 14 residues. The germline V and J ends were trimmed by 2 bases and 3 bases, with 14 bases remaining between them. For the CDR3, the DNA is TGCAGTGCTAGAAGGGCTAGCGCGTTCTACGAGCAGTACTTC. It encodes CSARRASAFYEQYF.

The V and J genes are TRBV5-6 and TRBJ1-1, with no clear D. This CDR3 spans 13 amino acids. The V gene's germline CDR1 is SGHDT and CDR2 YYEEEE. V lost 0 bases, J lost 7 bases, and 10 bases lay in between. The CDR3 sequence is CASSLGVPGEAFF. DNA of the CDR3: TGTGCCAGCAGCTTGGGGGTTCCCGGTGAAGCTTTCTTT.

The chain's CDR3 is CASSQDLSGGGSGETQYF. CDR3 DNA: TGCGCCAGCAGCCAAGATCTGAGCGGGGGAGGCAGTGGAGAGACCCAGTACTTC. This chain joins TRBV4-3 and TRBJ2-5; 8 bases are shared with TRBD2. CDR1 LGHNA and CDR2 YSLEER come from the germline V gene. Germline trimming cut 0 bases from V and 4 bases from J; bases unmatched to any gene: 13. The CDR3 is 18 amino acids.

The chain combines TRBV6-2 or TRBV6-3 with TRBJ1-1; D gene unclear. Germline values: CDR1 MNHEY, CDR2 SVGEGT. V shed 8 bases and J shed 5 bases, with 18 bases lying between them. CDR3 length: 14 residues. In DNA form, the CDR3 reads TGTGCCAGCCGCCTGGCAGGAGCTTTTACTGAAGCTTTCTTT. Protein product: CASRLAGAFTEAFF.

The V gene is TRBV7-2, the J gene TRBJ2-3; D gene uncertain. The CDR3 sequence is 14 residues long. The germline V and J ends were trimmed by 1 base and 1 base, with 6 bases remaining between them. CDR1 and CDR2 from the germline V gene are SGHTA and FQGNSA. The CDR3 DNA follows: TGTGCCAGCAGCTTAGGCGCCGGCACAGATACGCAGTATTTT. The encoded protein is CASSLGAGTDTQYF.

V gene TRBV7-2 combines with J gene TRBJ2-1, with 7 positions matching TRBD2. The germline V gene encodes CDR1 SGHTA and CDR2 FQGNSA. The CDR3 is 17 amino acids. V dropped 5 bases and J dropped 4; count of bases not matched to a gene: 14. The CDR3 is CASSPDPSGYVYNEQFF. CDR3 bases: TGTGCCAGCAGCCCAGACCCTAGCGGATACGTTTACAATGAGCAGTTCTTC.

CDR3 sequence: CSVRDSEAFF. The CDR3 coding sequence is TGCAGCGTTCGGGACAGTGAAGCTTTCTTT. V and J are TRBV29-1 and TRBJ1-1, with 7 bases lining up with TRBD1. Germline V CDR1 and CDR2: SQVTM, ANQGSEA. The CDR3 consists of 10 residues. Trimming cost V 5 bases and J 7 bases; bases outside gene matches: 1.

Concerning this clonotype: The junction departs from germline at one end; a sequencing error may be responsible. The CDR3, as DNA: TGTGCCAGCAGTTTCTCAGGGAACACTGAAGTTTTCTTT. Its translation is CASSFSGNTEVFF. This rearrangement joins TRBV27 to TRBJ1-1; possibly TRBD1 for D (5 bases). CDR1 MNHEY and CDR2 SMNVEV come from the germline V gene (reference sequence). The CDR3 contains 13 residues.

The J gene is TRBJ1-2, the V gene TRBV7-6; D perhaps matches TRBD1 (5 bases). The CDR3 runs to 16 residues. The V gene's germline CDR1 is SGHVS and CDR2 FNYEAQ. Trimming stripped 1 base from V and 5 bases from J, with 17 bases between. CDR3 amino acids: CASSLGRNQGVYGYTF. CDR3 bases: TGTGCCAGCAGCTTAGGGCGTAACCAGGGAGTGTATGGCTACACCTTC.

This clonotype was detected only once. The rearrangement links TRBV10-3 to TRBJ2-5; maybe TRBD2 (5 bases). Trimming took off 10 bases at V and 2 bases at J, with 11 bases between the two ends. Germline-derived CDR1 and CDR2 are ENHRY and SYGVKD. The CDR3 totals 12 residues. The CDR3 loop reads CATKGVQETQYF. The CDR3, as DNA: TGTGCCACGAAGGGAGTACAAGAGACCCAGTACTTC.

This clonotype was observed a few times. The V gene is TRBV25-1, the J gene TRBJ1-1; possible D gene TRBD1, 5 bases. Germline V gives CDR1 MGHDK, CDR2 SYGVNS. With 9 bases removed from V and 0 bases from J, the gap between germline ends came to 8 bases. CDR3 length: 12 residues. The CDR3 DNA is TGTGCCAGTGGAGGGGTGAACACTGAAGCTTTCTTT. Translated, it gives CASGGVNTEAFF.

This clonotype appeared once. The chain uses TRBV18 and TRBJ2-1, with D possibly matching TRBD2 (5 bases). The CDR3 has 13 amino acids. V lost 3 bases, J lost 9 bases, and 12 bases lay in between. Germline V lookup: CDR1 KGHSH, CDR2 LQKENI. The CDR3: CASSPEDFSEQFF. The CDR3 coding sequence is TGTGCCAGCTCACCGGAGGACTTCAGTGAGCAGTTCTTC.

The rearrangement joins TRBV5-6 to TRBJ1-6; no definite D call. CDR3 length equals 16 residues. The V end lost 3 bases, the J end lost 0 bases, and 10 bases lay between the germline ends. CDR1 is SGHDT and CDR2 is YYEEEE in the germline V gene. CDR3 DNA sequence: TGTGCCAGCAGCTGGACGCCGAGCTCCTATAATTCACCCCTCCACTTT. It specifies CASSWTPSSYNSPLHF.

This rearrangement joins TRBV4-3 to TRBJ1-1; TRBD1 matches 9 bases. The V and J ends lost 4 bases and 1 base, in that order; junction bases with no gene match: 4. The CDR3 totals 15 residues. Germline CDR1 LGHNA, CDR2 YSLEER. The chain's CDR3 is CASSRAGQGNTEAFF. The CDR3 DNA sequence: TGCGCCAGCAGCCGCGCGGGACAGGGGAACACTGAAGCTTTCTTT.

This clonotype was seen once. V is TRBV12-3 or TRBV12-4 and J is TRBJ2-7, with D perhaps given as TRBD1 or TRBD2 (6 bases each). The CDR3 loop spans 14 amino acids. Trimming took 7 bases from V and 2 from J, leaving 15 bases between them. The CDR3 nucleotides read TGTGCCAGCACGATGACGGGGGCTGCCTACGAGCAGTACTTC. Translated: CASTMTGAAYEQYF.

J is TRBJ1-1 and V is TRBV12-3 or TRBV12-4; unclear D gene. The CDR3 is 13 amino acids. V was trimmed by 5 bases and J by 1 base, leaving 8 bases between them. The CDR3 is CASSGRPNTEAFF. For the CDR3, the DNA is TGTGCCAGCAGTGGTCGTCCGAACACTGAAGCTTTCTTT.